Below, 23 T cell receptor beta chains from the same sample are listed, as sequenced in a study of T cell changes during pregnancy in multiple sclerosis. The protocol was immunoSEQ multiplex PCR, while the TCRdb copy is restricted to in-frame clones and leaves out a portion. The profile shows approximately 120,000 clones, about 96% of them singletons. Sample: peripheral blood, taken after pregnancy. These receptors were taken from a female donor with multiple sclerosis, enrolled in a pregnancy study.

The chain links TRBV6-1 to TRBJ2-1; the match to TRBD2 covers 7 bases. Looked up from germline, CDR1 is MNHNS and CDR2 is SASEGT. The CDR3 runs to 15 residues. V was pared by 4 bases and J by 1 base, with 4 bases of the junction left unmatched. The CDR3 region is CASSVWRESYNEQFF. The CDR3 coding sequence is TGTGCCAGCAGTGTATGGCGGGAGTCCTACAATGAGCAGTTCTTC.

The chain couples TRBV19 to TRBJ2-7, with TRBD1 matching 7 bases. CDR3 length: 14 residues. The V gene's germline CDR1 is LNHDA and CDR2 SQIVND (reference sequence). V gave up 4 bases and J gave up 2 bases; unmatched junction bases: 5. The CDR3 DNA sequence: TGTGCCAGTAGTACAATGACAGGGACCTACGAGCAGTACTTC. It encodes CASSTMTGTYEQYF.

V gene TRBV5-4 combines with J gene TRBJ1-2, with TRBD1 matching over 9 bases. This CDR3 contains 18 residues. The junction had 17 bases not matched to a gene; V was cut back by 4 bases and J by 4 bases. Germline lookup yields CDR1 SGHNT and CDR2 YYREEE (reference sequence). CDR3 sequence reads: CASSPKTGTGTRSYGYTF. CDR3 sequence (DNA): TGTGCCAGCAGCCCGAAAACCGGGACAGGGACTCGAAGCTATGGCTACACCTTC.

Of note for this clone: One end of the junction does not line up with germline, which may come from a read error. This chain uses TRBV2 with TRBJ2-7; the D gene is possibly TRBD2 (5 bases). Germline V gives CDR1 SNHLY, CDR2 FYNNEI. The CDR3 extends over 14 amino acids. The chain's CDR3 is CASTEGRFTYEQYF. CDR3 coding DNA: TGTGCCAGCACTGAAGGGAGATTCACCTACGAGCAGTACTTC.

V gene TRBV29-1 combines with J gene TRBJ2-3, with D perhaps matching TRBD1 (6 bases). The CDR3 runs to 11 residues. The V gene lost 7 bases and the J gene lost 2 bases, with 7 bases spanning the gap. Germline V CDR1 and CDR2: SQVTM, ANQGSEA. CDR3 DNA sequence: TGCAGCGAGGGGGACACAGATACGCAGTATTTT. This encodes CSEGDTDTQYF.

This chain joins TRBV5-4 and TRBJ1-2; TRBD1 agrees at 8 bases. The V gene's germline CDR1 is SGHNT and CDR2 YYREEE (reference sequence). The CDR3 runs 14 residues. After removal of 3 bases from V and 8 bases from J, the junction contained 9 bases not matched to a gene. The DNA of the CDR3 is TGTGCCAGCAGCTCTAACGGACAGGGAAACGGCTACACCTTC. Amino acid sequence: CASSSNGQGNGYTF.

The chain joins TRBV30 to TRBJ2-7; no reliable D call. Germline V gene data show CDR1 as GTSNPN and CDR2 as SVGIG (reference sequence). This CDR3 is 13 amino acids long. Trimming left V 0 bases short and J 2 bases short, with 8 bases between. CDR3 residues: CAWSVAGTYEQYF. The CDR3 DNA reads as TGTGCCTGGAGTGTAGCAGGTACCTACGAGCAGTACTTC.

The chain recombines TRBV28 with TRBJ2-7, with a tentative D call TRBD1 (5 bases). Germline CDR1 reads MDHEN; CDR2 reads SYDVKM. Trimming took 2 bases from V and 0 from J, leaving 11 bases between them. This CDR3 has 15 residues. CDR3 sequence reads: CASSLDEGDSYEQYF. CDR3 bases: TGTGCCAGCAGTTTAGATGAAGGGGACTCCTACGAGCAGTACTTC.

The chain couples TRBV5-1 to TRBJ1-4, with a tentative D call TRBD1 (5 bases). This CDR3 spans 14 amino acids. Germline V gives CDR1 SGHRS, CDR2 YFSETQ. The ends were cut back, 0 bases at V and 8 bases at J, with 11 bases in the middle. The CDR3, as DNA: TGCGCCAGCAGCTTGGCCAGGGAGGGAGAAAAACTGTTTTTT. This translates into CASSLAREGEKLFF.

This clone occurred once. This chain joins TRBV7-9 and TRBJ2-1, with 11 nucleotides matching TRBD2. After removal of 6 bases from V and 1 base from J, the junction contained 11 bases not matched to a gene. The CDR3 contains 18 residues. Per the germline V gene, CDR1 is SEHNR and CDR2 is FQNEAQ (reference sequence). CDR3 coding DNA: TGTGCCAGCAGTCTCCCCCCTCGACTAGCGGGATCCTACAATGAGCAGTTCTTC. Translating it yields CASSLPPRLAGSYNEQFF.

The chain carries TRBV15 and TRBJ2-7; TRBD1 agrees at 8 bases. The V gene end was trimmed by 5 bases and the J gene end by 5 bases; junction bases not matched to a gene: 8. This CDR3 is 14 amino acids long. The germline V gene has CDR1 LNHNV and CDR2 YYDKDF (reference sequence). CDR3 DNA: TGTGCCACCAGCGGACAGGGTTATAGGAACGAGCAGTACTTC. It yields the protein CATSGQGYRNEQYF.

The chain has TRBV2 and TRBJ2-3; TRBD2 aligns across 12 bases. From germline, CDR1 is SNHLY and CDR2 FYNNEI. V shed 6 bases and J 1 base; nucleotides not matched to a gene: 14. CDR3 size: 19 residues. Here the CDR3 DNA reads TGTGCCAGCAGGGGAGGACTAGCGGGGTCCTTGAGGCGCACAGATACGCAGTATTTT. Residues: CASRGGLAGSLRRTDTQYF.

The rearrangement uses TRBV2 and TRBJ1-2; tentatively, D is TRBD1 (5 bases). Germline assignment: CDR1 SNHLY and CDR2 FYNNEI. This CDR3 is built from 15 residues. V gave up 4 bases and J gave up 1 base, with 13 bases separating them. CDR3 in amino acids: CASSGVGRSNYGYTF. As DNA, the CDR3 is TGTGCCAGCAGTGGGGTGGGGCGGAGTAACTATGGCTACACCTTC.

The CDR3 DNA reads TGTGCCAGCTGGTCCGAGCGACTCTACAATGAGCAGTTCTTC. The encoded protein is CASWSERLYNEQFF. The chain links TRBV27 to TRBJ2-1, with D uncertain. Germline CDR1 MNHEY, CDR2 SMNVEV (reference sequence). CDR3 size: 14 residues. The ends were cut back, 8 bases at V and 3 bases at J, with 14 bases in the middle.

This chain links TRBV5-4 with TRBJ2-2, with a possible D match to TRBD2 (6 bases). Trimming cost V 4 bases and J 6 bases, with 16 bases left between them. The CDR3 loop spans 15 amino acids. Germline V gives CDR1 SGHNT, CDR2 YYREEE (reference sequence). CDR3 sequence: CASSPGGSWSGELFF. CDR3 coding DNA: TGTGCCAGCAGCCCCGGAGGGAGCTGGTCCGGGGAGCTGTTTTTT.

The CDR3 loop is CSVGRRREGPYNEQFF. CDR3 coding DNA: TGCAGCGTTGGACGGCGGCGGGAGGGCCCCTACAATGAGCAGTTCTTC. The genes are TRBV29-1 and TRBJ2-1; 9 nucleotides match TRBD2. The CDR3 extends over 16 amino acids. Germline lookup yields CDR1 SQVTM and CDR2 ANQGSEA. Trimming took 4 bases from V and 2 from J; bases not matched to a gene: 9.

CDR3 in amino acids: CASSFAGGRADTQYF. The CDR3 DNA reads TGTGCCAGCAGCTTTGCGGGAGGGCGGGCAGATACGCAGTATTTT. V gene TRBV5-4 combines with J gene TRBJ2-3, with 9 bases aligning to TRBD2. V was clipped by 2 bases and J by 4 bases; unmatched bases: 5. CDR1 and CDR2 from the germline V gene are SGHNT and YYREEE (reference sequence). There are 15 residues in the CDR3.

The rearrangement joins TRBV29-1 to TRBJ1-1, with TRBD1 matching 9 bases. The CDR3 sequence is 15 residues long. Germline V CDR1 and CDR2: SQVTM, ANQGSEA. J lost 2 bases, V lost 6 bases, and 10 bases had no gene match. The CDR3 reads CSVPYRGRGNTEAFF. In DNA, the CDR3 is TGCAGCGTCCCCTACAGGGGGCGCGGAAACACTGAAGCTTTCTTT.

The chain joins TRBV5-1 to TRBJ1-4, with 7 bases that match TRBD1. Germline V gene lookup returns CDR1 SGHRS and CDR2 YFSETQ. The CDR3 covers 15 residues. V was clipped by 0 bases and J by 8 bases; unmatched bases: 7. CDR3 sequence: CASSLVTGSYEKLFF. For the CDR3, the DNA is TGCGCCAGCAGCTTGGTGACAGGGTCATACGAAAAACTGTTTTTT.

The CDR3 reads CASSQERGTAYGYTF. The CDR3 DNA reads TGCGCCAGCAGCCAAGAACGGGGGACAGCTTATGGCTACACCTTC. This chain joins TRBV4-3 and TRBJ1-2, with 7 positions matching TRBD1. Germline assignment: CDR1 LGHNA and CDR2 YSLEER. The CDR3 consists of 15 residues. V lost 0 bases and J lost 5; bases outside the gene matches: 6.

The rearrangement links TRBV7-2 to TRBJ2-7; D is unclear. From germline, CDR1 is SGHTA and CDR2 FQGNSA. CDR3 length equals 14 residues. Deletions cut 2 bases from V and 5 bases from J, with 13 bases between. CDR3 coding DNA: TGTGCCAGCAGCTTACTTAGACCCCTAGACGAGCAGTACTTC. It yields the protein CASSLLRPLDEQYF.

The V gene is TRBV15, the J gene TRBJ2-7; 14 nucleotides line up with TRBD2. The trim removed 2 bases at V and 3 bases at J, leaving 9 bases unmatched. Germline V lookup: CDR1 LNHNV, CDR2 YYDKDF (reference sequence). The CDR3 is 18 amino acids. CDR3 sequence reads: CATSRLDGTSGSHYEQYF. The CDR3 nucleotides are TGTGCCACCAGCAGATTGGATGGGACTAGCGGGAGTCACTACGAGCAGTACTTC.

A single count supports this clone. The CDR3, as DNA: TGTGCCAGCAGTTTATCCAGCGGGATATATATCTTCGAGCAGTACTTC. Amino acids: CASSLSSGIYIFEQYF. The J gene is TRBJ2-7, the V gene TRBV27, with TRBD2 identical over 7 bases. This CDR3 region has 16 residues. Germline V CDR1 and CDR2: MNHEY, SMNVEV (reference sequence). V trimming: 0 bases; J trimming: 6 bases; junction bases outside the gene matches: 11.